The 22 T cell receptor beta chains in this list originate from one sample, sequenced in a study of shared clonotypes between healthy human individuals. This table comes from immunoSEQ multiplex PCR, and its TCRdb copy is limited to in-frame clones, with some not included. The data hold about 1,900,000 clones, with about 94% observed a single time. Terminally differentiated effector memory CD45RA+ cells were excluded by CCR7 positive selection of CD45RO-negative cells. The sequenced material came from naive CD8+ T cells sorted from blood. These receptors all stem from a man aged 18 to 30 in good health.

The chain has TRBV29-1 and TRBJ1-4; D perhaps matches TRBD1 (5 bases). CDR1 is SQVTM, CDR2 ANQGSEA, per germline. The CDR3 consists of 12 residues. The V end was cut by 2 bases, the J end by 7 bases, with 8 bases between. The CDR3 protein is CSVEQGSEKLFF. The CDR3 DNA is TGCAGCGTTGAACAGGGTAGTGAAAAACTGTTTTTT.

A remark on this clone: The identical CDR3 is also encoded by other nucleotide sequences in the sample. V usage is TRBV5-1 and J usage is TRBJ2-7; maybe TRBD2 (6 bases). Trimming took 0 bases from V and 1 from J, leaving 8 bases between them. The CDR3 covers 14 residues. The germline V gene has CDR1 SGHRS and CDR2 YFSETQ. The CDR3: CASSLDGGSYEQYF. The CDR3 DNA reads TGCGCCAGCAGCTTGGATGGGGGGTCCTACGAGCAGTACTTC.

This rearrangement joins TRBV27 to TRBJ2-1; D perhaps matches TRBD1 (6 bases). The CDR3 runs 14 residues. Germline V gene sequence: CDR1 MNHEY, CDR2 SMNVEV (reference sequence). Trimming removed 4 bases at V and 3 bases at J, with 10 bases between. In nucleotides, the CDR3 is TGTGCCAGCAGTTCTCAGGGGTACTACAATGAGCAGTTCTTC. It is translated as CASSSQGYYNEQFF.

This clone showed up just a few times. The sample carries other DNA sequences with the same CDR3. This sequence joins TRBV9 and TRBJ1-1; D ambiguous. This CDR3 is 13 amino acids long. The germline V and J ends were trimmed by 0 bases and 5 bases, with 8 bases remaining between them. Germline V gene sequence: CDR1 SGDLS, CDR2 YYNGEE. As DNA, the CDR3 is TGTGCCAGCAGCGTAGGGGTTGGAACTGAAGCTTTCTTT. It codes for CASSVGVGTEAFF.

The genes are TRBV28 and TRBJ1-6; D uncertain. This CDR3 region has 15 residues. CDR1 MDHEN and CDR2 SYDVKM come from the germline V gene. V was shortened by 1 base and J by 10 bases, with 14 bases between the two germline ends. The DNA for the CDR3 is TGTGCCAGCAGTTTATCCCCAGGAGGGAGGTCACCCCTCCACTTT. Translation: CASSLSPGGRSPLHF.

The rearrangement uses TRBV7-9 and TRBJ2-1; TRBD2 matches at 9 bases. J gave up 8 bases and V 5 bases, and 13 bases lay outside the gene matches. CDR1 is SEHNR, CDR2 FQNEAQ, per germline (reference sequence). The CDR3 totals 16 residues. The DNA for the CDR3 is TGTGCCAGCAGCCTAGTGGGACTAGCTTTACACGATGAGCAGTTCTTC. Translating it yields CASSLVGLALHDEQFF.

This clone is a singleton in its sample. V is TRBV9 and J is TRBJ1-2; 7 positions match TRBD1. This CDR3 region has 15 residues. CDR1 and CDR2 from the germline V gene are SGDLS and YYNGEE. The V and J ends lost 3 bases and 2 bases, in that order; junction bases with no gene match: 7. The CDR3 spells CASSAGQVTNYGYTF. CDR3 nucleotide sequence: TGTGCCAGCAGCGCCGGACAGGTGACGAACTATGGCTACACCTTC.

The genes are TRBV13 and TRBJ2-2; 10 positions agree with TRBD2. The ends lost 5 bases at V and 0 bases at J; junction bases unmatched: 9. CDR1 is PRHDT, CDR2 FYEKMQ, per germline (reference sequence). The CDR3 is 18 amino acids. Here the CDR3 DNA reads TGTGCCAGCAGCGACATGTTACTAGCGGGGACGAACACCGGGGAGCTGTTTTTT. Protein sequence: CASSDMLLAGTNTGELFF.

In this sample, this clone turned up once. The CDR3 protein is CASSQDSGAPYEQYF. CDR3 coding DNA: TGCGCCAGCAGCCAAGATAGCGGGGCCCCCTACGAGCAGTACTTC. The rearrangement joins TRBV4-1 to TRBJ2-7, with 8 bases lining up with TRBD2. Germline lookup yields CDR1 MGHRA and CDR2 YSYEKL. CDR3 length equals 15 residues. V shed 0 bases, J shed 2 bases, and the junction held 3 bases outside the gene matches.

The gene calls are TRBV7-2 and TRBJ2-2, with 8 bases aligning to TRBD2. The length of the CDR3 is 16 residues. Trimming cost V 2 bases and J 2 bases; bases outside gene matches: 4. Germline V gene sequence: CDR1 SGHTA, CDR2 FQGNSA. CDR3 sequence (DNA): TGTGCCAGCAGCTTATGGCTAGCGGGTAACACCGGGGAGCTGTTTTTT. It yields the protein CASSLWLAGNTGELFF.

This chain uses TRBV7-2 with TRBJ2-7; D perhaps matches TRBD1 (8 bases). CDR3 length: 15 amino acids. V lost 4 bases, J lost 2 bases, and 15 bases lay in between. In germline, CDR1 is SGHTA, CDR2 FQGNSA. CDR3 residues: CASSSGQGGTYEQYF. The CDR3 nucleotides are TGTGCCAGCAGCTCCGGACAGGGAGGGACCTACGAGCAGTACTTC.

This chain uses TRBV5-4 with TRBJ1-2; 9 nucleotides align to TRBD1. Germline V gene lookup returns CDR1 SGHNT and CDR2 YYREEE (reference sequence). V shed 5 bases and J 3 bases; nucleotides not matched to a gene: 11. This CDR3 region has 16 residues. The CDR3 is CASSSGPGQGYYGYTF. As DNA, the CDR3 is TGTGCCAGCAGTTCTGGCCCGGGACAGGGCTACTATGGCTACACCTTC.

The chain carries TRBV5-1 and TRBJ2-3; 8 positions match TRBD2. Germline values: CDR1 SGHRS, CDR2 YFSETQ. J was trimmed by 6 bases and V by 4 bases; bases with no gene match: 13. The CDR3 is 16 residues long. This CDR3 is CASSPEGGPGGDTQYF. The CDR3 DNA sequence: TGCGCCAGCAGCCCCGAGGGCGGGCCGGGAGGGGATACGCAGTATTTT.

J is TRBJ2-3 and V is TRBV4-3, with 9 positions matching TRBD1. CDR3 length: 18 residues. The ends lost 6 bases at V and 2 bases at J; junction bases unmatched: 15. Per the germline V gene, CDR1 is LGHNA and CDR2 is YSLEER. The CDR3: CASSREEGTGSLTDTQYF. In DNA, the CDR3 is TGCGCCAGCAGTCGCGAAGAGGGGACAGGGTCCCTCACAGATACGCAGTATTTT.

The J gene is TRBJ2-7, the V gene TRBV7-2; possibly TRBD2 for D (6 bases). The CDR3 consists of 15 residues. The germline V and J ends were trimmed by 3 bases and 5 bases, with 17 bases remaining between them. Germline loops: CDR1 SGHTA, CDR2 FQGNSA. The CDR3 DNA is TGTGCCAGCAGCTTTACGGAGGGCCCCAGGGACGAGCAGTACTTC. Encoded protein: CASSFTEGPRDEQYF.

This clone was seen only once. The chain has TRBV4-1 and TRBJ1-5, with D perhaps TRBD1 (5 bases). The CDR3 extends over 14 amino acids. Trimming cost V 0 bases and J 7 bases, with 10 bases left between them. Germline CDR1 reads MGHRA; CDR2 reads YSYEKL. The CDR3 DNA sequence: TGCGCCAGCAGCCAAGATATAGGGGTCCAGCCCCAGCATTTT. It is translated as CASSQDIGVQPQHF.

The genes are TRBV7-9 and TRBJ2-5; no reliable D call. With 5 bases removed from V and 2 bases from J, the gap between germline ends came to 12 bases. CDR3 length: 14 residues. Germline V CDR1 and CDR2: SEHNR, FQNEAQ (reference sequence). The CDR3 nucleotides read TGTGCCAGCAGCCCAGCAGTCACTCAAGAGACCCAGTACTTC. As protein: CASSPAVTQETQYF. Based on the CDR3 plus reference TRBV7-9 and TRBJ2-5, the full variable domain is DTGVSQNPRHKITKRGQNVTFRCDPISEHNRLYWYRQTLGQGPEFLTYFQNEAQLEKSRLLSDRFSAERPKGSFSTLEIQRTEQGDSAMYLCASSPAVTQETQYFGPGTRLLVL.

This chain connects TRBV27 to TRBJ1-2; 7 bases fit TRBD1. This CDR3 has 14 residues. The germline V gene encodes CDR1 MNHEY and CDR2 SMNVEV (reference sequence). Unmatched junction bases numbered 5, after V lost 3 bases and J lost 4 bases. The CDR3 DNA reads TGTGCCAGCAGTTTGACAGGGAGCCTCTATGGCTACACCTTC. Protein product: CASSLTGSLYGYTF.

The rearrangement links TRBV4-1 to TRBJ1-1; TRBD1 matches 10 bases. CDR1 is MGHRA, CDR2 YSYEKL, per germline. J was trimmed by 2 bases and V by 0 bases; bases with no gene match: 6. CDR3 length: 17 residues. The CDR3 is CASSQDPGQGINTEAFF. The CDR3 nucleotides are TGCGCCAGCAGCCAAGATCCGGGACAGGGGATTAACACTGAAGCTTTCTTT.

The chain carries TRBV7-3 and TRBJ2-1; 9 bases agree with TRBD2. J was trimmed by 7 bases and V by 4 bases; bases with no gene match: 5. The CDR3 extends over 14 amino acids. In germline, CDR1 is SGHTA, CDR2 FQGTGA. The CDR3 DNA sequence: TGTGCCAGCAGCTGGGTAGCGGGGGAGAATGAGCAGTTCTTC. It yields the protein CASSWVAGENEQFF.

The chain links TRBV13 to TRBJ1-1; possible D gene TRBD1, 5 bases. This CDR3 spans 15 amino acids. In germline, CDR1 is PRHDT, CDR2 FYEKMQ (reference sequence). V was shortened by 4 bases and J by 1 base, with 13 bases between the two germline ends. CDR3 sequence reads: CASSSAGGPNTEAFF. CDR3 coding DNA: TGTGCCAGCAGCTCGGCCGGGGGACCGAACACTGAAGCTTTCTTT.

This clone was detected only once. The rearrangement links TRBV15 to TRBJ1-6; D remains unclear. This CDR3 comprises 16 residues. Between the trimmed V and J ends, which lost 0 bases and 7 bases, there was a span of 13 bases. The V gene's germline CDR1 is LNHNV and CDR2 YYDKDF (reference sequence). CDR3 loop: CATSRDLELLNSPLHF. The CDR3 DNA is TGTGCCACCAGCAGAGATTTAGAGCTCCTCAATTCACCCCTCCACTTT.